The 6 T cell receptor beta chains listed next were all sequenced from one sample in a study of T cells after yellow fever vaccination. MiXCR, run by TCRdb on the 5' RACE reads, gives a single entry per CDR3 protein. The data hold hundreds of thousands of distinct CDR3 sequences, with around 20% observed a single time. Sequencing used PBMCs, obtained before the yellow fever booster vaccination. The source is a man between 18 and 35 years old who received the YFV17D yellow fever vaccine.

A few counts support this clonotype. V usage is TRBV12-3 or TRBV12-4 and J usage is TRBJ1-1; TRBD1 might be the D (6 bases). The CDR3 runs 12 residues. Trimming shortened V by 3 bases and J by 6 bases, and 8 bases separated the two germline ends. The CDR3 sequence is CASSFKGAEAFF. CDR3 in DNA: TGTGCCAGCAGTTTTAAGGGGGCTGAAGCTTTCTTT.

The chain joins TRBV7-9 to TRBJ2-1, with 13 nucleotides matching TRBD2. Unmatched junction bases numbered 6, after V lost 6 bases and J lost 13 bases. There are 13 residues in the CDR3. The germline gives CDR1 SEHNR, CDR2 FQNEAQ (reference sequence). The CDR3 region is CASRYGTSGEQFF. The CDR3, as DNA: TGTGCCAGCAGATACGGGACTAGCGGGGAACAGTTCTTC.

The chain has TRBV15 and TRBJ2-2; D is ambiguous. V lost 1 base, J lost 6 bases, and 9 bases lay in between. CDR1 is LNHNV, CDR2 YYDKDF, per germline (reference sequence). The CDR3 length is 14 residues. CDR3: CATSRGVGAGELFF. In DNA form, the CDR3 reads TGTGCCACCAGCAGAGGGGTTGGCGCCGGGGAGCTGTTTTTT.

This chain joins TRBV7-6 and TRBJ2-3; D ambiguous. Germline lookup yields CDR1 SGHVS and CDR2 FNYEAQ. V was clipped by 4 bases and J by 0 bases, with 11 bases between them. The CDR3 has 15 residues. Here the CDR3 reads CASSSTPGSTDTQYF. DNA for the CDR3: TGTGCCAGCAGCTCGACCCCAGGAAGCACAGATACGCAGTATTTT.

This clonotype was seen more than once but under ten times. This chain joins TRBV7-9 and TRBJ1-2; the D gene is possibly TRBD1 (5 bases). The CDR3 extends over 12 amino acids. Deletions cut 11 bases from V and 3 bases from J, with 13 bases between. The germline V gene has CDR1 SEHNR and CDR2 FQNEAQ (reference sequence). CDR3 protein: CAGAQDDYGYTF. As DNA, the CDR3 is TGTGCCGGGGCGCAGGATGACTATGGCTACACCTTC.

The chain employs TRBV7-2 and TRBJ1-2; TRBD1 matches at 7 bases. Germline V lookup: CDR1 SGHTA, CDR2 FQGNSA. The ends lost 1 base at V and 6 bases at J; junction bases unmatched: 8. The CDR3 runs to 15 residues. The CDR3, as DNA: TGTGCCAGCAGCTTAGTACCAAGGGGGCATCATGGCTACACCTTC. It is translated as CASSLVPRGHHGYTF.